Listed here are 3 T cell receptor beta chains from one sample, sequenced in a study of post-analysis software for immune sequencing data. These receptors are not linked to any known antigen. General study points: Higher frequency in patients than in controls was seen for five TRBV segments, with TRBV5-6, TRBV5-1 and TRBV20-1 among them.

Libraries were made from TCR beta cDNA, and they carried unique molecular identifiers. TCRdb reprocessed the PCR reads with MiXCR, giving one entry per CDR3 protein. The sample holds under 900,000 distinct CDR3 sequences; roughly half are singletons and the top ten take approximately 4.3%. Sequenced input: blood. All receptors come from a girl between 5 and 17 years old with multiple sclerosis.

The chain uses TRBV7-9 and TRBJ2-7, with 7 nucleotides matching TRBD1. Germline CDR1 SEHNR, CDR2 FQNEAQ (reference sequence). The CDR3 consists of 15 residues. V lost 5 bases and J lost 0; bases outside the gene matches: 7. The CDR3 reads CASSLGQAISYEQYF. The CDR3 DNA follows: TGTGCCAGCAGCCTAGGACAGGCTATCTCCTACGAGCAGTACTTC. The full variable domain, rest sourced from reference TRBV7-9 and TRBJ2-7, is DTGVSQNPRHKITKRGQNVTFRCDPISEHNRLYWYRQTLGQGPEFLTYFQNEAQLEKSRLLSDRFSAERPKGSFSTLEIQRTEQGDSAMYLCASSLGQAISYEQYFGPGTRLTVT.

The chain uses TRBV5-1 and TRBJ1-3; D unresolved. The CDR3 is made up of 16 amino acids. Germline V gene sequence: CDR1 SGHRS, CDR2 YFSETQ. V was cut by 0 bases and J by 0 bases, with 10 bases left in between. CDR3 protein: CASSLERLSSGNTIYF. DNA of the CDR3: TGCGCCAGCAGCTTGGAACGGCTCAGCTCTGGAAACACCATATATTTT.

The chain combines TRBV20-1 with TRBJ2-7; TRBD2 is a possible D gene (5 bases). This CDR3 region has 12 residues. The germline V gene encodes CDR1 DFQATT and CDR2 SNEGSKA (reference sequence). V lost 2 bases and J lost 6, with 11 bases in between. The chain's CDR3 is CSARKPRGEQYF. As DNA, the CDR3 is TGCAGTGCTAGAAAGCCTCGGGGCGAGCAGTACTTC.